These T cell receptor beta chains were read from a single sample in a study of blood T cell repertoires in COVID-19. The assay was immunoSEQ multiplex PCR, and TCRdb's table has in-frame clones only and misses some. The sample contains 150,000 or so clones, less than 90% of which appear only once. The sequenced material came from peripheral blood. These receptors all come from a man aged 18 to 29 with active or convalescent COVID-19. Both conserved end residues are part of each CDR3. Each record gives: clone size, V gene, J gene, D gene, CDR3 DNA, CDR3 protein. The D gene is left open where the match is weak. The size field is filled for only some rows; it gives once, few, many or a size class.

.	TRBV7-2	TRBJ1-5	.	TGTGCCAGCAGCTTGAGGCAGGGTACTCAGCCCCAGCATTTT	CASSLRQGTQPQHF
once	TRBV19	TRBJ2-7	.	TGTGCCAGTAGACGGACAGTCGACTCCTACGAGCAGTACTTC	CASRRTVDSYEQYF
.	TRBV5-6	TRBJ2-3	.	TGTGCCAGCAGCTTGGTGGGGGCGATAGATACGCAGTATTTT	CASSLVGAIDTQYF
.	TRBV7-9	TRBJ1-2	.	TGTGCCAGCAGCTTAGGGGGGGTGAACTATGGCTACACCTTC	CASSLGGVNYGYTF
.	TRBV6-6	TRBJ1-2	TRBD1	TGTGCCAGCAGTCCGTCGAAAGGGGGCGCGGGTGGCTACACCTTC	CASSPSKGGAGGYTF
once	TRBV5-1	TRBJ2-6	.	TGCGCCAGCAGCTTACAGGGATCTGGGGCCAACGTCCTGACTTTC	CASSLQGSGANVLTF
.	TRBV5-1	TRBJ2-1	TRBD2	TGCGCCAGCAGCTTGGATGGACTAGGAGTCATCGGCAATGAGCAGTTCTTC	CASSLDGLGVIGNEQFF
.	TRBV5-4	TRBJ2-1	.	TGTGCCAGCAGCTTGGAGAGCTCCTACAATGAGCAGTTCTTC	CASSLESSYNEQFF
.	TRBV28	TRBJ1-3	.	TGTGCCAGCAGTTTATCCGCAGGGGTTTCTGGAAACACCATATATTTT	CASSLSAGVSGNTIYF
.	TRBV3-1/TRBV3-2	TRBJ2-5	TRBD2	TGTGCCAGCAGCAAGGCTAGCGGGGGGGCTCGGGAGACCCAGTACTTC	CASSKASGGARETQYF
.	TRBV2	TRBJ1-4	.	TGTGCCAGCAGTGATTGGGGCGGTGCAACTAATGAAAAACTGTTTTTT	CASSDWGGATNEKLFF
.	TRBV15	TRBJ2-3	TRBD2	TGTGCCACCAGCAGAGACATAGCGGGGGGGCCGGATACGCAGTATTTT	CATSRDIAGGPDTQYF
.	TRBV3-1/TRBV3-2	TRBJ1-6	.	TGTGCCAGCAGCCAGGCAGGGAATTCACCCCTCCACTTT	CASSQAGNSPLHF
.	TRBV28	TRBJ1-3	.	TGTGCCAGTCGTGGAAACACCATATATTTT	CASRGNTIYF
.	TRBV5-4	TRBJ1-6	TRBD1	TGTGCCAGCAGCCCACCCCCCGGGCGGGGACAGGCGTCGCCACCCCTCCACTTT	CASSPPPGRGQASPPLHF
.	TRBV4-2	TRBJ2-1	TRBD1	TGTGCCAGCAGCCATGACCGACCAAGGAAGGGGGCTGAGCAGTTCTTC	CASSHDRPRKGAEQFF
.	TRBV6-2/TRBV6-3	TRBJ2-7	.	TGTGCCAGCAGTTATGCCGGGGAGCAGTACTTC	CASSYAGEQYF
.	TRBV7-2	TRBJ2-7	TRBD2	TGTGCCAGCAGCCCCAAGCGGGAGGCGGGGGAGCAGTACTTC	CASSPKREAGEQYF
.	TRBV7-9	TRBJ2-2	TRBD1	TGTGCCAGCAGCTCCTACTACTCAGGGGGCTCCGGGGAGCTGTTTTTT	CASSSYYSGGSGELFF
.	TRBV29-1	TRBJ1-5	TRBD1	TGCAGCGTCGGACAGGGCAATCAGCCCCAGCATTTT	CSVGQGNQPQHF